This passage covers 3 T cell receptor beta chains from one sample sequenced in a study of beta chain features in type 1 diabetes. Sequenced material consisted of expressed TCRB transcripts (all of the isolated RNA was reverse transcribed). The protocol was immunoSEQ multiplex PCR, while the TCRdb copy is restricted to in-frame clones and leaves out a portion. The table shows fewer than 650,000 clones, with roughly a sixth occurring only once. Sequenced input: naive CD4+ T cells from blood. Receptors originate from a man between 18 and 29 years old in good health.

The V and J genes are TRBV11-2 and TRBJ2-7, with TRBD2 matching over 7 bases. The V gene's germline CDR1 is SGHAT and CDR2 FQNNGV. Losses at the gene ends were 2 bases for V and 2 bases for J; bases not matched to a gene: 6. The CDR3 is 15 amino acids. CDR3 DNA: TGTGCCAGCAGCTTAATGGCTAGCGGAACCTACGAGCAGTACTTC. Amino acids: CASSLMASGTYEQYF.

The chain combines TRBV11-2 with TRBJ2-3; D is uncertain. Germline-derived CDR1 and CDR2 are SGHAT and FQNNGV. V lost 11 bases to trimming and J lost 2 bases, with 14 bases between them. The CDR3 extends over 13 amino acids. The CDR3 region is CAAALRSTDTQYF. The CDR3 DNA reads TGTGCCGCCGCGCTACGCTCCACAGATACGCAGTATTTT.

The chain recombines TRBV11-1 with TRBJ2-1; perhaps TRBD2 as D (7 bases). The CDR3 length is 16 residues. CDR1 is SGHAT, CDR2 FQDESV, per germline (reference sequence). V shed 5 bases and J shed 11 bases, with 25 bases lying between them. As DNA, the CDR3 is TGTGCCAGCAGCCCAGCGGGGACACCAAAGATGAGAAAGCAGTTCTTC. Its protein is CASSPAGTPKMRKQFF.